This note documents a single TCR beta chain sequence. V was pared by 3 bases and J by 0 bases, with 12 bases between. Germline CDR1 is MDHEN and CDR2 is SYDVKM. The CDR3 is 16 amino acids. These data originate in a study of blood T cell repertoires in COVID-19. The wider study: The United States, Italy and Spain were the sources of the acute and convalescent COVID-19 samples. Nucleic acid was either cDNA or gDNA, and it came from T cells, B-cell-depleted T cells, or PBMCs.

In the authors' methods: Quantification of nucleated cells was approximated via reference gene primer amplification. Sequenced by immunoSEQ multiplex PCR; TCRdb stores in-frame clones only, minus some. V and J calls and clone size are given by that table; D and trimming were obtained from the DNA. The top ten hold more than 1.5% of the sample, which has 97,000 or so clones, roughly 92% seen once. Patients in Seattle were enrolled during active infection, then followed longitudinally. The clonotype originates from a woman in her forties or fifties with COVID-19, enrolled during active disease. The source material was peripheral blood. The V gene is TRBV28, the J gene TRBJ1-5; D is ambiguous. The CDR3 spells CASSFGRTYSNQPQHF. The CDR3, as DNA: TGTGCCAGCAGTTTTGGACGGACTTATAGCAATCAGCCCCAGCATTTT.